This T cell receptor (beta chain) was recorded in a study of technical replicates of blood from several donors. Profiling relied on immunoSEQ multiplex PCR, and the TCRdb table lists in-frame clones only, not all of them. The sample shows tens of thousands of clones, 85% to 95% of them seen only once. The clonotype comes from a human donor in good health. Some clones in this sample may be carry-over from other donors' samples. The sample consisted of PBMCs.

CDR3 residues: CASSLHGGGYGYTF. Written as DNA, the CDR3 is TGTGCCAGCAGCTTGCACGGGGGGGGCTATGGCTACACCTTC. The chain couples TRBV7-2 to TRBJ1-2; D is perhaps TRBD1 (5 bases). The CDR3 is 14 residues long. From germline, CDR1 is SGHTA and CDR2 FQGNSA. V shed 3 bases and J shed 4 bases, with 12 bases lying between them.